These 32 T cell receptor beta chains share one sample of origin, sequenced in a study of blood T cell repertoires in COVID-19. Sequenced by immunoSEQ multiplex PCR; TCRdb stores in-frame clones only, minus some. Of more than 110,000 clones listed, about 89% are singletons. Sequences were obtained from peripheral blood. The receptors shown here come from a man between 60 and 70 years old with active or convalescent COVID-19.

This chain uses TRBV7-2 with TRBJ2-3; a possible D gene is TRBD1 (6 bases). Germline values: CDR1 SGHTA, CDR2 FQGNSA. The V end was cut by 5 bases, the J end by 5 bases, with 8 bases between. CDR3 length equals 12 residues. CDR3 amino acids: CASSPRGDTQYF. In DNA form, the CDR3 reads TGTGCCAGCAGCCCCAGGGGAGATACGCAGTATTTT.

V usage is TRBV28 and J usage is TRBJ1-5; TRBD1 is a possible D gene (5 bases). CDR1 and CDR2 (germline): MDHEN, SYDVKM. There are 16 residues in the CDR3. V was cut by 3 bases and J by 0 bases, with 12 bases left in between. The CDR3 sequence: CASSLAGDISNQPQHF. The CDR3, as DNA: TGTGCCAGCAGTTTGGCGGGGGATATTAGCAATCAGCCCCAGCATTTT.

The CDR3 DNA is TGTGCCAGCAGCTTAAACAGGAATACCTACGAGCAGTACTTC. It translates to CASSLNRNTYEQYF. The chain carries TRBV7-3 and TRBJ2-7, with D perhaps matching TRBD1 (5 bases). The V gene lost 1 base and the J gene lost 2 bases, with 9 bases spanning the gap. CDR3 size: 14 residues. Germline assignment: CDR1 SGHTA and CDR2 FQGTGA.

The rearrangement uses TRBV30 and TRBJ2-5, with D perhaps matching TRBD1 (8 bases). V lost 0 bases and J lost 2, with 19 bases in between. From germline, CDR1 is GTSNPN and CDR2 SVGIG (reference sequence). This CDR3 comprises 17 residues. The CDR3 DNA is TGTGCCTGGAGTGTAAGGGGGGGCAGGGGGCCTCAAGAGACCCAGTACTTC. Protein product: CAWSVRGGRGPQETQYF.

The V and J genes are TRBV9 and TRBJ2-1; 7 nucleotides align to TRBD2. Trimming cost V 4 bases and J 5 bases; bases outside gene matches: 12. Germline values: CDR1 SGDLS, CDR2 YYNGEE. This CDR3 is built from 16 residues. DNA for the CDR3: TGTGCCAGCAGCTTAACGGGCGGGAGAGGGGACAATGAGCAGTTCTTC. This encodes CASSLTGGRGDNEQFF.

The rearrangement joins TRBV6-6 to TRBJ1-1, with D perhaps TRBD1 (6 bases). From germline, CDR1 is MNHNY and CDR2 SVGAGI (reference sequence). Trimming shortened V by 8 bases and J by 0 bases, and 16 bases separated the two germline ends. This CDR3 is built from 15 residues. CDR3 sequence reads: CASWDIPSLNTEAFF. As DNA, the CDR3 is TGTGCCAGCTGGGACATACCCTCTCTGAACACTGAAGCTTTCTTT.

The chain has TRBV10-2 and TRBJ1-3; 8 nucleotides agree with TRBD1. Germline CDR1 and CDR2: WSHSY and SAAADI. There are 15 residues in the CDR3. The V segment lost 10 bases and the J segment 2 bases; nucleotides outside the gene matches: 10. CDR3 region: CATRQGLVAGNTIYF. The CDR3 DNA sequence: TGCGCCACTCGACAGGGGTTGGTGGCTGGAAACACCATATATTTT.

The chain combines TRBV19 with TRBJ1-2; the match to TRBD1 covers 7 bases. Trimming at V came to 2 bases and at J to 4 bases, leaving 4 bases not matched to a gene. The CDR3 has 14 residues. The germline CDR1 and CDR2 sequences are LNHDA and SQIVND (reference sequence). Written as DNA, the CDR3 is TGTGCCAGTAGTATACAGACAGGGCTCTATGGCTACACCTTC. Translation: CASSIQTGLYGYTF.

The chain is built from TRBV3-1 (or the pseudogene TRBV3-2) and TRBJ1-1, with D uncertain. From germline, CDR1 is LGHDT and CDR2 YNNKEL (reference sequence). The CDR3 is 12 residues long. The V end lost 1 base, the J end lost 4 bases, and 4 bases lay between the germline ends. The CDR3 DNA reads as TGTGCCAGCAGCCAAGGAGGCACTGAAGCTTTCTTT. Protein sequence: CASSQGGTEAFF.

The table lists this clone with a count of one. The chain couples TRBV28 to TRBJ1-1, with D unclear. Germline values: CDR1 MDHEN, CDR2 SYDVKM. Trimming shortened V by 10 bases and J by 5 bases, and 14 bases separated the two germline ends. The CDR3 extends over 12 amino acids. The CDR3 region is CATLSGVTEAFF. As DNA, the CDR3 is TGTGCCACCCTAAGCGGGGTGACTGAAGCTTTCTTT.

The V call is TRBV6-5, the J call TRBJ1-3, with D possibly matching TRBD1 (5 bases). CDR1 and CDR2 (germline): MNHEY, SVGAGI. The CDR3 runs 14 residues. V dropped 5 bases and J dropped 3 bases, with 11 bases sitting between them. The CDR3 is CASSTGTSGNTIYF. In DNA form, the CDR3 reads TGTGCCAGCAGTACCGGGACTAGTGGAAACACCATATATTTT.

The chain combines TRBV5-1 with TRBJ2-5; 10 bases line up with TRBD2. Germline CDR1 and CDR2: SGHRS and YFSETQ. The V gene end was trimmed by 6 bases and the J gene end by 5 bases; junction bases not matched to a gene: 13. The CDR3 length is 16 residues. This CDR3 reads CASTTGPLAGAETQYF. The CDR3, as DNA: TGCGCCAGCACCACCGGGCCCCTAGCGGGGGCGGAGACCCAGTACTTC.

The chain combines TRBV4-1 with TRBJ1-2; TRBD1 is a possible D gene (6 bases). Germline V gene lookup returns CDR1 MGHRA and CDR2 YSYEKL. V lost 5 bases and J 4 bases, leaving 17 bases between the germline ends. The CDR3 runs to 15 residues. In DNA form, the CDR3 reads TGCGCCAGCAGCTCAGAGGCAGGGGAATTCTATGGCTACACCTTC. This codes for CASSSEAGEFYGYTF.

The V gene is TRBV28, the J gene TRBJ2-1; 11 bases are shared with TRBD1. Germline assignment: CDR1 MDHEN and CDR2 SYDVKM. There are 16 residues in the CDR3. Losses at the gene ends were 6 bases for V and 5 bases for J; bases not matched to a gene: 9. The DNA of the CDR3 is TGTGCCAGCAGCAACCTCGGGACAGGGGGAAACAATGAGCAGTTCTTC. Protein sequence: CASSNLGTGGNNEQFF.

The chain is built from TRBV6-5 and TRBJ2-1, with 9 bases matching TRBD2. V was pared by 5 bases and J by 5 bases, with 4 bases of the junction left unmatched. The CDR3 has 14 residues. Germline V gene data show CDR1 as MNHEY and CDR2 as SVGAGI. Written as DNA, the CDR3 is TGTGCCAGCAGTCCACGACTAGCGGACAATGAGCAGTTCTTC. Amino acid sequence: CASSPRLADNEQFF.

This clone was observed a single time. This chain links TRBV7-3 with TRBJ1-6, with a tentative D call TRBD1 (5 bases). Germline V gives CDR1 SGHTA, CDR2 FQGTGA. Trimming cost V 6 bases and J 8 bases, with 14 bases left between them. The CDR3 has 14 residues. The DNA of the CDR3 is TGTGCCAGCAGTGAAGGGACTAGGGATTCACCCCTCCACTTT. Protein product: CASSEGTRDSPLHF.

The J gene is TRBJ2-3, the V gene TRBV10-3, with TRBD2 matching 13 bases. The V segment lost 4 bases and the J segment 0 bases; nucleotides outside the gene matches: 13. CDR1 is ENHRY, CDR2 SYGVKD, per germline. CDR3 length: 20 residues. The CDR3 region is CAISGTSGSRGGTSTDTQYF. CDR3 bases: TGTGCCATCAGTGGGACTAGCGGGAGTCGTGGAGGAACTAGCACAGATACGCAGTATTTT.

This chain joins TRBV18 and TRBJ2-1; D might be TRBD2 (5 bases). The CDR3 contains 16 residues. Between the trimmed V and J ends, which lost 6 bases and 0 bases, there was a span of 15 bases. Germline CDR1 is KGHSH and CDR2 is LQKENI. CDR3 residues: CASSKSGPLSYNEQFF. CDR3 DNA sequence: TGTGCCAGCTCGAAGAGCGGACCGCTCTCCTACAATGAGCAGTTCTTC.

The chain employs TRBV6-2 or TRBV6-3 and TRBJ2-5; no clear D gene. V lost 2 bases and J lost 2, with 9 bases in between. Per the germline V gene, CDR1 is MNHEY and CDR2 is SVGEGT. The CDR3 has 14 residues. The CDR3 region has the DNA TGTGCCAGCAGTTACGGTACAGCACAAGAGACCCAGTACTTC. Its translation is CASSYGTAQETQYF.

The gene calls are TRBV28 and TRBJ2-7, with TRBD2 identical over 10 bases. The length of the CDR3 is 20 residues. Per the germline V gene, CDR1 is MDHEN and CDR2 is SYDVKM. V lost 3 bases and J lost 0; bases outside the gene matches: 17. The CDR3 reads CASSFSPGGLAGALSYEQYF. The CDR3 DNA reads as TGTGCCAGCAGTTTCTCGCCTGGGGGGCTAGCGGGAGCCCTCTCCTACGAGCAGTACTTC.

The V gene is TRBV5-8, the J gene TRBJ2-7; 11 bases are shared with TRBD2. The germline V gene has CDR1 SGHTS and CDR2 YDEGEE. V trimming: 4 bases; J trimming: 6 bases; junction bases outside the gene matches: 9. The CDR3 totals 15 residues. Here the CDR3 reads CASSTYSGGAVEQYF. As DNA, the CDR3 is TGTGCCAGCAGCACTTATAGCGGGGGGGCCGTCGAGCAGTACTTC.

This chain joins TRBV29-1 and TRBJ2-1; tentative D call: TRBD2 (6 bases). CDR3 size: 15 residues. V was trimmed by 4 bases and J by 1 base, leaving 14 bases between them. Germline V gene sequence: CDR1 SQVTM, CDR2 ANQGSEA. The DNA for the CDR3 is TGCAGCGTTGGTCTCGCGGGGAAGTCCTACAATGAGCAGTTCTTC. Its protein product is CSVGLAGKSYNEQFF.

This rearrangement joins TRBV10-3 to TRBJ2-5; 13 bases map to TRBD2. The CDR3 loop spans 15 amino acids. The V segment lost 4 bases and the J segment 2 bases; nucleotides outside the gene matches: 1. Germline V gene data show CDR1 as ENHRY and CDR2 as SYGVKD. This chain's CDR3 is CAISATSGGQETQYF. The CDR3 DNA follows: TGTGCCATCAGTGCGACTAGCGGGGGGCAAGAGACCCAGTACTTC.

The J gene is TRBJ1-1, the V gene TRBV7-3, with 8 positions matching TRBD1. In germline, CDR1 is SGHTA, CDR2 FQGTGA. V lost 6 bases and J lost 1; bases outside the gene matches: 7. The CDR3 covers 15 residues. The CDR3 DNA is TGTGCCAGCAGGAATAGGACAGGGCGGAACACTGAAGCTTTCTTT. Translation: CASRNRTGRNTEAFF.

CDR3 amino acids: CASSQTGGSDEKLFF. Here the CDR3 DNA reads TGTGCCAGCAGCCAGACAGGGGGATCGGATGAAAAACTGTTTTTT. The chain uses TRBV5-4 and TRBJ1-4; 9 positions agree with TRBD1. The germline gives CDR1 SGHNT, CDR2 YYREEE (reference sequence). The CDR3 has 15 amino acids. V dropped 4 bases and J dropped 6; count of bases not matched to a gene: 7. The whole variable domain, remainder taken from reference TRBV5-4 and TRBJ1-4, is ETGVTQSPTHLIKTRGQQVTLRCSSQSGHNTVSWYQQALGQGPQFIFQYYREEENGRGNFPPRFSGLQFPNYSSELNVNALELDDSALYLCASSQTGGSDEKLFFGSGTQLSVL.

V usage is TRBV5-1 and J usage is TRBJ2-7; 9 bases are a match to TRBD2. Germline V gene sequence: CDR1 SGHRS, CDR2 YFSETQ. The CDR3 is 15 amino acids. V shed 7 bases and J 1 base; nucleotides not matched to a gene: 9. CDR3 protein: CASASGSGGSYEQYF. The CDR3 DNA sequence: TGCGCCAGCGCCTCTGGGAGCGGGGGGTCCTACGAGCAGTACTTC. Supplemented by reference TRBV5-1 and TRBJ2-7, the full variable domain reads KAGVTQTPRYLIKTRGQQVTLSCSPISGHRSVSWYQQTPGQGLQFLFEYFSETQRNKGNFPGRFSGRQFSNSRSEMNVSTLELGDSALYLCASASGSGGSYEQYFGPGTRLTVT.

V gene TRBV19 combines with J gene TRBJ1-2, with unresolved D. CDR1 and CDR2 from the germline V gene are LNHDA and SQIVND (reference sequence). The length of the CDR3 is 12 residues. Trimming shortened V by 2 bases and J by 7 bases, and 8 bases separated the two germline ends. The CDR3 here is CASSITDTGYTF. CDR3 in DNA: TGTGCCAGTAGTATAACAGACACTGGCTACACCTTC. The variable domain in full, completed from reference TRBV19 and TRBJ1-2, reads DGGITQSPKYLFRKEGQNVTLSCEQNLNHDAMYWYRQDPGQGLRLIYYSQIVNDFQKGDIAEGYSVSREKKESFPLTVTSAQKNPTAFYLCASSITDTGYTFGSGTRLTVV.

This chain connects TRBV9 to TRBJ2-1, with 7 bases lining up with TRBD1. Germline assignment: CDR1 SGDLS and CDR2 YYNGEE. V was pared by 4 bases and J by 10 bases, with 11 bases of the junction left unmatched. The CDR3 has 14 residues. For the CDR3, the DNA is TGTGCCAGCAGCACCAGACAGGGAACGGGAGAGCAGTTCTTC. The encoded protein is CASSTRQGTGEQFF.

The chain has TRBV5-5 and TRBJ2-1; D is unresolved. Germline V gene data show CDR1 as SGHKS and CDR2 as YYEKEE (reference sequence). The V end was cut by 0 bases, the J end by 8 bases, with 15 bases between. The CDR3 totals 15 residues. CDR3 DNA sequence: TGTGCCAGCAGCTTGGCTTCATCCCCGGGTCATGAGCAGTTCTTC. The encoded protein is CASSLASSPGHEQFF. Complete variable domain (other parts from reference TRBV5-5 and TRBJ2-1): DAGVTQSPTHLIKTRGQQVTLRCSPISGHKSVSWYQQVLGQGPQFIFQYYEKEERGRGNFPDRFSARQFPNYSSELNVNALLLGDSALYLCASSLASSPGHEQFFGPGTRLTVL.

This clone was seen only a few times. The V call is TRBV7-9, the J call TRBJ2-2; 9 nucleotides match TRBD1. J gave up 7 bases and V 5 bases, and 8 bases lay outside the gene matches. CDR1 is SEHNR, CDR2 FQNEAQ, per germline (reference sequence). This CDR3 comprises 15 residues. The chain's CDR3 is CASSGYRGQGGELFF. The CDR3 DNA sequence: TGTGCCAGCAGCGGATACAGGGGGCAGGGCGGGGAGCTGTTTTTT.

The V and J genes are TRBV19 and TRBJ2-1, with 9 nucleotides matching TRBD1. There are 16 residues in the CDR3. CDR1 is LNHDA, CDR2 SQIVND, per germline (reference sequence). V was pared by 5 bases and J by 2 bases, with 7 bases of the junction left unmatched. The CDR3 spells CASSPRDRGTYNEQFF. CDR3 DNA: TGTGCCAGTAGTCCAAGAGACAGGGGGACCTACAATGAGCAGTTCTTC.

CDR3 in amino acids: CAAPRETQYF. For the CDR3, the DNA is TGTGCCGCCCCGCGCGAGACCCAGTACTTC. The chain has TRBV5-4 and TRBJ2-5; no clear D gene. The germline gives CDR1 SGHNT, CDR2 YYREEE (reference sequence). The V gene lost 10 bases and the J gene lost 5 bases, with 9 bases spanning the gap. The CDR3 consists of 10 residues.